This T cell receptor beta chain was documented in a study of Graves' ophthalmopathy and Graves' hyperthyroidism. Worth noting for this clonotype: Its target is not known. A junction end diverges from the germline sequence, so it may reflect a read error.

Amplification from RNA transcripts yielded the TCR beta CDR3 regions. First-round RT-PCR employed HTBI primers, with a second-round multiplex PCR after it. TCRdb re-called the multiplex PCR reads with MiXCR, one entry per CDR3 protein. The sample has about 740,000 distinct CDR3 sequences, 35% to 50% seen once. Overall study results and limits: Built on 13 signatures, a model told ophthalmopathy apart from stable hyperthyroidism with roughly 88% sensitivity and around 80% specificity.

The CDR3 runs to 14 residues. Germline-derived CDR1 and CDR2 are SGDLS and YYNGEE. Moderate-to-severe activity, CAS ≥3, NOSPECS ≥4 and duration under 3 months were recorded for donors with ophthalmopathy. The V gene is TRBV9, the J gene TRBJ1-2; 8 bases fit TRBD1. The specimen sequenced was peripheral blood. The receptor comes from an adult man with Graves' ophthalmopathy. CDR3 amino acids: CASSSAGGHYSYTF. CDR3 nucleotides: TGTGCCAGCAGCTCGGCAGGGGGCCACTATAGCTACACCTTC.